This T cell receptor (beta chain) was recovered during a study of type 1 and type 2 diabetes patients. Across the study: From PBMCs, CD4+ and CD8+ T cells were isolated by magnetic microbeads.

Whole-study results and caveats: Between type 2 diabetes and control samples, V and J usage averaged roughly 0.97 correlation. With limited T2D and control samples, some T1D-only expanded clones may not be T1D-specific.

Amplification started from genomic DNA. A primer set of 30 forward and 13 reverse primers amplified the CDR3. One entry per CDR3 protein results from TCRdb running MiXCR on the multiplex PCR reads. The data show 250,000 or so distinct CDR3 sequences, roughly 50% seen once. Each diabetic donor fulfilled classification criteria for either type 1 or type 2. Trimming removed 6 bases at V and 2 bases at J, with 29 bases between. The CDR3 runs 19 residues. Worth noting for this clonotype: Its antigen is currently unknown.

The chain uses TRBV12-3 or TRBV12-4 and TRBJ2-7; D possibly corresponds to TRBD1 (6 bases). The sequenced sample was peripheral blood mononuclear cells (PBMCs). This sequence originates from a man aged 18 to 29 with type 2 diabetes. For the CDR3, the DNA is TGTGCCAGCAGCTTCTACACCTGCAGTTCGTGGGACACTACCTACGAGCAGTACTTC. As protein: CASSFYTCSSWDTTYEQYF.